The 30 T cell receptor beta chains below were found in one sample sequenced in a study of T cells in Graves' hyperthyroidism and ophthalmopathy. TCR beta CDR3 regions were amplified from RNA. A first-round RT-PCR of the TCR CDR3 used the HTBI primer set. TCRdb re-called the multiplex PCR reads with MiXCR, one entry per CDR3 protein. The top ten clones hold less than 40% of a sample with about 680,000 distinct CDR3 sequences, around a third of them seen once. The sample consisted of blood. The origin of the receptors is a woman aged 40 to 50 with Graves' hyperthyroidism.

This clonotype was observed a few times. The chain is built from TRBV6-5 and TRBJ1-1, with 8 bases identical to TRBD1. This CDR3 spans 14 amino acids. CDR1 and CDR2 (germline): MNHEY, SVGAGI. The junction had 8 bases not matched to a gene; V was cut back by 7 bases and J by 4 bases. The CDR3 sequence: CASTRTGFGTEAFF. In DNA, the CDR3 is TGTGCCAGCACCCGGACAGGGTTCGGCACTGAAGCTTTCTTT.

In the case of this clonotype: Since a much larger clone is just one base distant, this may be a read error. This chain's CDR3 is CALMDILYGYTF. The CDR3, as DNA: TGTGCCTTAATGGACATACTCTATGGCTACACCTTC. The chain employs TRBV7-9 and TRBJ1-2, with D perhaps TRBD1 (5 bases). The CDR3 loop spans 12 amino acids. CDR1 is SEHNR, CDR2 FQNEAQ, per germline (reference sequence). Trimming shortened V by 11 bases and J by 4 bases, and 14 bases separated the two germline ends. Supplemented by reference TRBV7-9 and TRBJ1-2, the full variable domain reads DTGVSQNPRHKITKRGQNVTFRCDPISEHNRLYWYRQTLGQGPEFLTYFQNEAQLEKSRLLSDRFSAERPKGSFSTLEIQRTEQGDSAMYLCALMDILYGYTFGSGTRLTVV.

The chain employs TRBV25-1 and TRBJ2-5, with D perhaps matching TRBD2 (6 bases). This CDR3 is built from 15 residues. Per the germline V gene, CDR1 is MGHDK and CDR2 is SYGVNS. Deletions cut 5 bases from V and 5 bases from J, with 18 bases between. CDR3: CASSSNRDSRETQYF. The CDR3 DNA is TGTGCCAGCAGTTCAAACCGGGACTCGCGGGAGACCCAGTACTTC.

As for this clonotype: One junction end disagrees with the germline gene, perhaps due to a read error. The chain uses TRBV6-5 and TRBJ1-5, with 12 positions matching TRBD1. The CDR3 is 19 residues long. CDR1 is MNHEY, CDR2 SVGAGI, per germline. This CDR3 is CAISYVLGTGGEAKQPQHF. The CDR3 nucleotides are TGTGCCATCAGTTACGTACTTGGGACAGGGGGCGAGGCAAAACAGCCCCAGCATTTT.

This sequence joins TRBV13 and TRBJ1-2, with a tentative D call TRBD1 (5 bases). This CDR3 region has 15 residues. Germline CDR1 reads PRHDT; CDR2 reads FYEKMQ (reference sequence). Trimming pared 8 bases from V and 7 bases from J, leaving 23 bases between. CDR3 loop: CASGSGVEGRGGYTF. CDR3 sequence (DNA): TGTGCCAGCGGCTCGGGTGTGGAGGGAAGGGGTGGCTACACCTTC.

This clonotype was observed a handful of times. The chain carries TRBV12-3 or TRBV12-4 and TRBJ1-2, with D unresolved. The V and J ends lost 3 bases and 9 bases respectively, with 8 bases between them. The CDR3 spans 11 residues. The DNA for the CDR3 is TGTGCCAGCAGTTTTAGCGGACGCTACACCTTC. It codes for CASSFSGRYTF.

V is TRBV6-5 and J is TRBJ1-2, with D uncertain. Per germline, CDR1 MNHEY and CDR2 SVGAGI. The length of the CDR3 is 14 residues. V was pared by 2 bases and J by 2 bases, with 9 bases between. This chain's CDR3 is CASSYDGRNYGYTF. The CDR3 bases are TGTGCCAGCAGTTACGACGGACGGAACTATGGCTACACCTTC.

The CDR3 spells CASSGWDRPYEQYF. The CDR3 DNA reads TGTGCCAGCAGTGGATGGGACAGACCCTACGAGCAGTACTTC. This chain joins TRBV25-1 and TRBJ2-7, with TRBD1 matching 7 bases. The CDR3 runs to 14 residues. With 4 bases clipped from V and 2 bases from J, the junction kept 5 bases outside the gene matches. Germline V gives CDR1 MGHDK, CDR2 SYGVNS.

V is TRBV20-1 and J is TRBJ1-1; 8 bases match TRBD1. Per germline, CDR1 DFQATT and CDR2 SNEGSKA (reference sequence). The length of the CDR3 is 19 residues. The trim removed 0 bases at V and 1 base at J, leaving 16 bases unmatched. As DNA, the CDR3 is TGCAGTGCTAGAGATCAGAAATTGGCAGGGGGCCAAAGGAACACTGAAGCTTTCTTT. Amino acid sequence: CSARDQKLAGGQRNTEAFF.

Many counts were recorded for this clonotype. V is TRBV7-8 and J is TRBJ2-5; D tentatively reads TRBD1 or TRBD2 (6 bases each). The CDR3 loop spans 17 amino acids. The V end was cut by 8 bases, the J end by 5 bases, with 27 bases between. The germline CDR1 and CDR2 sequences are SGHVS and FQNEAQ. The CDR3: CASSVTFFGGRGETQYF. The CDR3 bases are TGTGCCAGCTCAGTCACGTTTTTTGGGGGGCGCGGGGAGACCCAGTACTTC.

In its sample, this clonotype was seen a few times. The rearrangement joins TRBV24-1 to TRBJ2-1, with a tentative D call TRBD2 (5 bases). V shed 3 bases and J shed 12 bases, with 20 bases lying between them. Germline V gene lookup returns CDR1 KGHDR and CDR2 SFDVKD. CDR3 size: 15 residues. The CDR3 is CATSDPQAERQGQFF. The CDR3 region has the DNA TGTGCCACCAGTGATCCTCAAGCGGAGCGACAAGGGCAGTTCTTC.

Comment on this clonotype: This clone may be a read error of a much larger clone one base away. The rearrangement links TRBV7-2 to TRBJ1-5, with 10 bases fitting TRBD1. Germline-derived CDR1 and CDR2 are SGHTA and FQGNSA. The CDR3 length is 16 residues. With 7 bases clipped from V and 6 bases from J, the junction kept 12 bases outside the gene matches. This chain's CDR3 is CASNPQGQGVAQPQHF. CDR3 in DNA: TGTGCCAGCAACCCGCAAGGACAGGGGGTTGCTCAGCCCCAGCATTTT.

This chain links TRBV29-1 with TRBJ2-7, with TRBD1 matching over 9 bases. Per germline, CDR1 SQVTM and CDR2 ANQGSEA. CDR3 size: 14 residues. V shed 7 bases and J 2 bases; nucleotides not matched to a gene: 9. In DNA, the CDR3 is TGCAGCGCCGGAATCCGGGACAGGGCCTACGAGCAGTACTTC. This translates into CSAGIRDRAYEQYF.

The V call is TRBV12-3 or TRBV12-4, the J call TRBJ1-6, with no clear D. This CDR3 contains 12 residues. The V and J ends lost 2 bases and 8 bases respectively, with 4 bases between them. In DNA, the CDR3 is TGTGCCAGCAGTTTAATGGATTCACCCCTCCACTTT. Its translation is CASSLMDSPLHF.

On this clonotype itself: As the CDR3 is not closed by the conserved phenylalanine or tryptophan, this likely results from a read error. The DNA is omitted, as the CDR3 cannot be located on it reliably, and the CDR3 follows TCRdb's listing. The chain employs TRBV7-2 and TRBJ1-6. The CDR3 adds up to 11 amino acids, both ends counted. Germline values: CDR1 SGHTA, CDR2 FQGNSA. The CDR3 reads CASSFHSTPNY.

This clonotype appeared a few times. The V and J genes are TRBV19 and TRBJ1-4; D ambiguous. The CDR3 length is 16 residues. Trimming removed 2 bases at V and 0 bases at J, with 10 bases between. Per germline, CDR1 LNHDA and CDR2 SQIVND (reference sequence). The chain's CDR3 is CASSIKTAPTNEKLFF. The DNA for the CDR3 is TGTGCCAGTAGTATAAAAACAGCTCCAACTAATGAAAAACTGTTTTTT.

The genes are TRBV5-4 and TRBJ1-1, with D perhaps matching TRBD1 (6 bases). There are 15 residues in the CDR3. The germline V gene has CDR1 SGHNT and CDR2 YYREEE (reference sequence). The V and J ends lost 4 bases and 0 bases respectively, with 13 bases between them. CDR3 sequence reads: CASSPWTEMNTEAFF. CDR3 nucleotides: TGTGCCAGCAGCCCTTGGACAGAGATGAACACTGAAGCTTTCTTT.

For this clonotype: One end of the junction does not line up with germline, which may come from a read error. The V call is TRBV7-9, the J call TRBJ1-2; D remains unclear. The CDR3 runs 13 residues. Per the germline V gene, CDR1 is SEHNR and CDR2 is FQNEAQ (reference sequence). DNA for the CDR3: TGCGCCAGCAGCCAAGGAATCTCCCATGGCTACACCTTC. It specifies CASSQGISHGYTF.

This clonotype came up once. This may be a read error: a much more frequent sequence differs by one nucleotide. The genes are TRBV7-9 and TRBJ1-1; D is undetermined. The germline V gene has CDR1 SEHNR and CDR2 FQNEAQ (reference sequence). This CDR3 has 15 residues. This chain's CDR3 is CASSLGGVGSTEAYF. CDR3 coding DNA: TGTGCCAGCAGCTTAGGTGGAGTGGGATCCACTGAAGCTTACTTT.

Concerning this clonotype: This clone may be a read error of a much larger clone one base away. The chain couples TRBV5-6 to TRBJ1-5; no firm D call. The CDR3 length is 15 residues. The germline gives CDR1 SGHDT, CDR2 YYEEEE. V shed 4 bases and J shed 4 bases, with 15 bases lying between them. The CDR3 here is CASSLGLQENQPQHF. The CDR3 DNA reads as TGTGCCAGCAGCCTCGGACTTCAGGAAAATCAGCCCCAGCATTTT. Full variable domain (remainder filled in from reference TRBV5-6 and TRBJ1-5): DAGVTQSPTHLIKTRGQQVTLRCSPKSGHDTVSWYQQALGQGPQFIFQYYEEEERQRGNFPDRFSGHQFPNYSSELNVNALLLGDSALYLCASSLGLQENQPQHFGDGTRLSIL.

A remark on this clonotype: This may arise from a read error, as a much more abundant clone is one base away. CDR3 loop: CAIRTGQGNSPLHF. DNA for the CDR3: TGTGCCATCAGAACCGGGCAGGGCAATTCACCCCTCCACTTT. The genes are TRBV10-3 and TRBJ1-6; D perhaps matches TRBD1 (5 bases). The CDR3 totals 14 residues. The V end lost 6 bases, the J end lost 7 bases, and 13 bases lay between the germline ends. Germline CDR1 is ENHRY and CDR2 is SYGVKD.

The rearrangement joins TRBV7-2 to TRBJ2-7, with a weak D call TRBD1 (5 bases). This CDR3 region has 15 residues. Trimming removed 4 bases from V and 0 bases from J, with 13 bases in between. Germline V gene lookup returns CDR1 SGHTA and CDR2 FQGNSA. CDR3 nucleotides: TGTGCCAGCAGCTCCCTCCCAGACAGCTCCTACGAGCAGTACTTC. It specifies CASSSLPDSSYEQYF.

This clonotype was recorded a few times. The J gene is TRBJ1-5, the V gene TRBV6-1; 12 bases map to TRBD1. Germline CDR1 and CDR2: MNHNS and SASEGT. The V and J ends lost 5 bases and 6 bases, in that order; junction bases with no gene match: 8. The CDR3 loop spans 16 amino acids. The CDR3 spells CASSPRDRGPSQPQHF. The CDR3 DNA sequence: TGTGCCAGCAGTCCGCGGGACAGGGGGCCCAGTCAGCCCCAGCATTTT.

At least ten counts were recorded for this clonotype. The gene calls are TRBV5-5 and TRBJ2-5; no clear D gene. This CDR3 has 13 amino acids. The germline V gene encodes CDR1 SGHKS and CDR2 YYEKEE (reference sequence). Trimming cost V 2 bases and J 1 base, with 6 bases left between them. As DNA, the CDR3 is TGTGCCAGCAGCTTCCAGAGCCAAGAGACCCAGTACTTC. Protein: CASSFQSQETQYF.

This clonotype was counted many times. This chain joins TRBV9 and TRBJ2-6; 7 positions match TRBD1. CDR3 length: 20 amino acids. V lost 0 bases, J lost 1 base, and 13 bases stayed unmatched. Germline CDR1 is SGDLS and CDR2 is YYNGEE. CDR3 in amino acids: CASSVAVRPPTGSGANVLTF. CDR3 in DNA: TGTGCCAGCAGCGTAGCCGTGCGTCCCCCGACAGGGTCTGGGGCCAACGTCCTGACTTTC.

This chain uses TRBV6-5 with TRBJ1-4; possible D gene TRBD1, 6 bases. The germline gives CDR1 MNHEY, CDR2 SVGAGI. Trimming left V 7 bases short and J 2 bases short, with 20 bases between. The CDR3 consists of 17 residues. The CDR3 loop is CASNPRGVGITNEKLFF. For the CDR3, the DNA is TGTGCCAGCAACCCCAGGGGTGTGGGCATTACTAATGAAAAACTGTTTTTT.

This clonotype was detected only a few times. CDR3 coding DNA: TGTGCCAGCAGTTACAGACTAGCGGTTACCTACGAGCAGTACTTC. Protein: CASSYRLAVTYEQYF. The V call is TRBV6-6, the J call TRBJ2-7, with 9 positions matching TRBD2. The germline V gene has CDR1 MNHNY and CDR2 SVGAGI (reference sequence). V trimming: 2 bases; J trimming: 2 bases; junction bases outside the gene matches: 4. This CDR3 contains 15 residues.

To note about this clonotype: One end of the junction fails to match germline, which may point to a read error. The genes are TRBV7-2 and TRBJ1-5; no clear D gene. This CDR3 spans 14 amino acids. Germline V lookup: CDR1 SGHTA, CDR2 FQGNSA. CDR3 DNA: TGTGCCAGCAGGGCGGGATATAGCAATCGGCCCCAGCATTTT. Protein sequence: CASRAGYSNRPQHF.

This clonotype was recorded at least ten times. This chain connects TRBV11-3 to TRBJ1-5, with TRBD1 identical over 8 bases. This CDR3 region has 13 residues. Germline V lookup: CDR1 SGHNT, CDR2 YENEEA. The V gene end was trimmed by 5 bases and the J gene end by 6 bases; junction bases not matched to a gene: 3. CDR3 loop: CASSHGQGQPQHF. The CDR3 DNA sequence: TGTGCCAGCAGCCACGGACAGGGTCAGCCCCAGCATTTT.

The rearrangement joins TRBV6-5 to TRBJ1-2; D uncertain. V was clipped by 6 bases and J by 12 bases, with 17 bases between them. CDR1 and CDR2 from the germline V gene are MNHEY and SVGAGI. The CDR3 consists of 12 residues. As DNA, the CDR3 is TGTGCCAGCAGCCGAGGGAGCTCTGGAAACACCTTC. Its protein product is CASSRGSSGNTF.